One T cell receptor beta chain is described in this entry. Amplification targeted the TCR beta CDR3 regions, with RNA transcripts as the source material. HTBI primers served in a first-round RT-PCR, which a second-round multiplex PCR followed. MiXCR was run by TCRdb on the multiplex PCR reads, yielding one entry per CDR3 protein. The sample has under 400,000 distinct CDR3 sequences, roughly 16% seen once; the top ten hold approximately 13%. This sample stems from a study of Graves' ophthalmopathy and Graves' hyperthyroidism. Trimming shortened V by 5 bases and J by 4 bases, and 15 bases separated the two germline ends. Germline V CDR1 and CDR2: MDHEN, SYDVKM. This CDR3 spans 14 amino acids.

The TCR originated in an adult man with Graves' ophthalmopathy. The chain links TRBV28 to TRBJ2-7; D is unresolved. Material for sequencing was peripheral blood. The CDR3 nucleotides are TGTGCCAGCAGTCCCTTGTTGGGTCTTTACGAGCAGTACTTC. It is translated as CASSPLLGLYEQYF.